The clone carrying this T cell receptor (beta chain) was detected ten times or more. The sample belongs to a study of low-dose radiotherapy and immunotherapy resistance in tumors. Turning to the study itself: Cohort 1 patients were irradiated with 0.5 Gy fractions every 2 weeks to 6.5 Gy total. Intravenously given cyclophosphamide 200 mg/m2 followed a two-week schedule that placed each dose one day before radiation and immunotherapy.

cDNA synthesis used a TRAV/TRBV-specific primer set for both chains. TCRs were amplified for 15 to 25 PCR cycles with a constant-region primer and V-primer adapter. TCRdb analysed the reads with MiXCR anew, one entry per CDR3 protein. The data contain tens of thousands of distinct CDR3 sequences, around 20% of them singletons. Time point of the sample: after trial treatment. Treatment specified: LDRT plus nivolumab, ipilimumab, low-dose cyclophosphamide and aspirin (RACIN trial). Germline V gene data show CDR1 as MGHDK and CDR2 as SYGVNS. This CDR3 comprises 14 residues. V was pared by 4 bases and J by 4 bases, with 11 bases between.

J is TRBJ1-3 and V is TRBV25-1; D is possibly TRBD1 (5 bases). The sample here was PBMCs, taken after low-dose radiotherapy plus immunotherapy. The receptor's source is a female donor with ovarian cancer. Here the CDR3 reads CASSGPGIGNTIYF. CDR3 nucleotides: TGTGCCAGCAGTGGTCCAGGGATCGGAAACACCATATATTTT.